The TCR beta chain under discussion was sequenced for a study of PD-L1 blockade in urothelial cancer. Assay used: immunoSEQ multiplex PCR; TCRdb lists only in-frame clones, some missing. Among some 32,000 clones listed, roughly 88% were seen once. The length of the CDR3 is 16 residues. Germline CDR1 SGHVS, CDR2 FQNEAQ. V shed 1 base and J shed 0 bases, with 10 bases lying between them. This material consisted of PBMCs, taken around atezolizumab (anti-PD-L1) treatment. The rearrangement uses TRBV7-8 and TRBJ1-5, with D tentatively TRBD1 (6 bases). This TCR derives from a man aged 55 to 70 with urothelial cancer. CDR3 in DNA: TGTGCCAGCAGCTTAGTAACAGGGCCTAGCAATCAGCCCCAGCATTTT. It specifies CASSLVTGPSNQPQHF.